This passage covers 10 T cell receptor beta chains from one sample sequenced in a study of blood T cell repertoires in COVID-19. TCRdb keeps only in-frame clones here, not all; method: immunoSEQ multiplex PCR. The repertoire holds around 170,000 clones, with roughly four fifths as singletons. Source material: peripheral blood. These TCRs come from a human donor in a cohort sampled during active COVID-19.

This clone was counted between two and nine times. This chain connects TRBV7-3 to TRBJ2-7; 9 bases match TRBD1. Trimming took 4 bases from V and 5 from J; bases not matched to a gene: 6. CDR1 is SGHTA, CDR2 FQGTGA, per germline. The CDR3 sequence is 14 residues long. The CDR3 bases are TGTGCCAGCAGCTGGGGGACAGGGATTAACGAGCAGTACTTC. It translates to CASSWGTGINEQYF.

The rearrangement uses TRBV7-9 and TRBJ1-1; 9 nucleotides align to TRBD1. The germline V gene has CDR1 SEHNR and CDR2 FQNEAQ (reference sequence). The V and J ends lost 6 bases and 3 bases, in that order; junction bases with no gene match: 5. CDR3 length equals 14 residues. The CDR3 loop is CASSTRQGDTEAFF. The CDR3 DNA reads TGTGCCAGCAGTACACGACAGGGGGACACTGAAGCTTTCTTT.

Comments on this clone: This specimen includes other DNA sequences encoding the same CDR3. This sequence joins TRBV4-1 and TRBJ2-1, with 13 bases aligning to TRBD2. The CDR3 is 16 residues long. Germline CDR1 reads MGHRA; CDR2 reads YSYEKL. V was clipped by 3 bases and J by 4 bases; unmatched bases: 3. The CDR3 region is CASSQGLAGSYNEQFF. DNA of the CDR3: TGCGCCAGCAGCCAGGGACTAGCGGGAAGTTACAATGAGCAGTTCTTC.

The rearrangement links TRBV20-1 to TRBJ2-1, with D maybe TRBD2 (5 bases). This CDR3 has 11 residues. Germline CDR1 reads DFQATT; CDR2 reads SNEGSKA (reference sequence). The V and J ends lost 3 bases and 5 bases respectively, with 5 bases between them. CDR3 in amino acids: CSAREDNEQFF. As DNA, the CDR3 is TGCAGTGCTAGGGAGGACAATGAGCAGTTCTTC.

The gene calls are TRBV7-3 and TRBJ2-1; TRBD1 agrees at 7 bases. The CDR3 contains 13 residues. Per germline, CDR1 SGHTA and CDR2 FQGTGA. V gave up 1 base and J gave up 8 bases; unmatched junction bases: 2. CDR3 sequence: CASSLRQGDEQFF. In nucleotides, the CDR3 is TGTGCCAGCAGCTTAAGACAGGGCGATGAGCAGTTCTTC.

The gene calls are TRBV6-4 and TRBJ2-6, with D possibly matching TRBD1 (6 bases). CDR3 length equals 15 residues. Germline CDR1 is MRHNA and CDR2 is SNTAGT. Trimming removed 6 bases from V and 2 bases from J, with 11 bases in between. The CDR3 nucleotides are TGTGCCAGCAGCACAGGGTTGGCTGGGGCCAACGTCCTGACTTTC. Encoded protein: CASSTGLAGANVLTF.

V and J are TRBV19 and TRBJ1-1; perhaps TRBD1 as D (5 bases). Per germline, CDR1 LNHDA and CDR2 SQIVND (reference sequence). This CDR3 is 15 amino acids long. V was pared by 6 bases and J by 1 base, with 15 bases between. DNA for the CDR3: TGTGCCAGTAGACCCGGAGCGGGGCGGAACACTGAAGCTTTCTTT. Translated, it gives CASRPGAGRNTEAFF.

This clone was counted once. This chain joins TRBV21-1 and TRBJ2-5; the D call in the table, TRBD1, was not verified against the DNA. TRBV21-1 is recorded as a pseudogene. There are 14 residues in the CDR3. The CDR3 DNA sequence: TGTGCCAGCAGCAAAGAGGGGGTTGAAGAGACCCAGTACTTC. As protein: CASSKEGVEETQYF.

This clone was observed a single time. V is TRBV7-3 and J is TRBJ2-1; no reliable D call. This CDR3 region has 15 residues. Trimming left V 5 bases short and J 0 bases short, with 11 bases between. Germline V lookup: CDR1 SGHTA, CDR2 FQGTGA. CDR3 loop: CASSSTESSYNEQFF. The CDR3 DNA sequence: TGTGCCAGCAGCAGTACAGAGAGCTCCTACAATGAGCAGTTCTTC.

The chain is built from TRBV5-1 and TRBJ1-1; TRBD1 might be the D (6 bases). The CDR3 covers 15 residues. V lost 2 bases, J lost 2 bases, and 13 bases lay in between. Germline CDR1 reads SGHRS; CDR2 reads YFSETQ. For the CDR3, the DNA is TGCGCCAGCAGCTTCGACAGGTGGGGAAACACTGAAGCTTTCTTT. Translating gives CASSFDRWGNTEAFF.